The clone carrying this T cell receptor beta chain was seen repeatedly, ten times or more. With 4 bases removed from V and 4 bases from J, the gap between germline ends came to 14 bases. CDR1 and CDR2 from the germline V gene are LNHDA and SQIVND (reference sequence). The CDR3 is made up of 15 amino acids. The record originates from a study of regulatory T cells in long-lasting Graves disease. CDR3 regions were amplified by Arm-PCR using iRepertoire HTBI primers to build TCR beta libraries. One entry per CDR3 protein results from TCRdb running MiXCR on the multiplex PCR reads. In the table there are around 500,000 distinct CDR3 sequences, about 13% of which are singletons. Documented time point: newly diagnosed GD, antithyroid drugs for less than 3 months. PBMC-extracted RNA yielded the TCR library. This sample also appeared in a second study, on T cells in Graves' hyperthyroidism and ophthalmopathy.

The origin of this receptor is a man younger than 45 with Graves disease. V is TRBV19 and J is TRBJ2-1; D might be TRBD2 (6 bases). Sequenced material: peripheral blood mononuclear cells (PBMCs), taken at new diagnosis, from a patient treated with antithyroid drugs. The CDR3 loop reads CASSRTGVRYNEQFF. The CDR3 DNA reads as TGTGCCAGTAGTAGGACGGGAGTAAGATACAATGAGCAGTTCTTC.